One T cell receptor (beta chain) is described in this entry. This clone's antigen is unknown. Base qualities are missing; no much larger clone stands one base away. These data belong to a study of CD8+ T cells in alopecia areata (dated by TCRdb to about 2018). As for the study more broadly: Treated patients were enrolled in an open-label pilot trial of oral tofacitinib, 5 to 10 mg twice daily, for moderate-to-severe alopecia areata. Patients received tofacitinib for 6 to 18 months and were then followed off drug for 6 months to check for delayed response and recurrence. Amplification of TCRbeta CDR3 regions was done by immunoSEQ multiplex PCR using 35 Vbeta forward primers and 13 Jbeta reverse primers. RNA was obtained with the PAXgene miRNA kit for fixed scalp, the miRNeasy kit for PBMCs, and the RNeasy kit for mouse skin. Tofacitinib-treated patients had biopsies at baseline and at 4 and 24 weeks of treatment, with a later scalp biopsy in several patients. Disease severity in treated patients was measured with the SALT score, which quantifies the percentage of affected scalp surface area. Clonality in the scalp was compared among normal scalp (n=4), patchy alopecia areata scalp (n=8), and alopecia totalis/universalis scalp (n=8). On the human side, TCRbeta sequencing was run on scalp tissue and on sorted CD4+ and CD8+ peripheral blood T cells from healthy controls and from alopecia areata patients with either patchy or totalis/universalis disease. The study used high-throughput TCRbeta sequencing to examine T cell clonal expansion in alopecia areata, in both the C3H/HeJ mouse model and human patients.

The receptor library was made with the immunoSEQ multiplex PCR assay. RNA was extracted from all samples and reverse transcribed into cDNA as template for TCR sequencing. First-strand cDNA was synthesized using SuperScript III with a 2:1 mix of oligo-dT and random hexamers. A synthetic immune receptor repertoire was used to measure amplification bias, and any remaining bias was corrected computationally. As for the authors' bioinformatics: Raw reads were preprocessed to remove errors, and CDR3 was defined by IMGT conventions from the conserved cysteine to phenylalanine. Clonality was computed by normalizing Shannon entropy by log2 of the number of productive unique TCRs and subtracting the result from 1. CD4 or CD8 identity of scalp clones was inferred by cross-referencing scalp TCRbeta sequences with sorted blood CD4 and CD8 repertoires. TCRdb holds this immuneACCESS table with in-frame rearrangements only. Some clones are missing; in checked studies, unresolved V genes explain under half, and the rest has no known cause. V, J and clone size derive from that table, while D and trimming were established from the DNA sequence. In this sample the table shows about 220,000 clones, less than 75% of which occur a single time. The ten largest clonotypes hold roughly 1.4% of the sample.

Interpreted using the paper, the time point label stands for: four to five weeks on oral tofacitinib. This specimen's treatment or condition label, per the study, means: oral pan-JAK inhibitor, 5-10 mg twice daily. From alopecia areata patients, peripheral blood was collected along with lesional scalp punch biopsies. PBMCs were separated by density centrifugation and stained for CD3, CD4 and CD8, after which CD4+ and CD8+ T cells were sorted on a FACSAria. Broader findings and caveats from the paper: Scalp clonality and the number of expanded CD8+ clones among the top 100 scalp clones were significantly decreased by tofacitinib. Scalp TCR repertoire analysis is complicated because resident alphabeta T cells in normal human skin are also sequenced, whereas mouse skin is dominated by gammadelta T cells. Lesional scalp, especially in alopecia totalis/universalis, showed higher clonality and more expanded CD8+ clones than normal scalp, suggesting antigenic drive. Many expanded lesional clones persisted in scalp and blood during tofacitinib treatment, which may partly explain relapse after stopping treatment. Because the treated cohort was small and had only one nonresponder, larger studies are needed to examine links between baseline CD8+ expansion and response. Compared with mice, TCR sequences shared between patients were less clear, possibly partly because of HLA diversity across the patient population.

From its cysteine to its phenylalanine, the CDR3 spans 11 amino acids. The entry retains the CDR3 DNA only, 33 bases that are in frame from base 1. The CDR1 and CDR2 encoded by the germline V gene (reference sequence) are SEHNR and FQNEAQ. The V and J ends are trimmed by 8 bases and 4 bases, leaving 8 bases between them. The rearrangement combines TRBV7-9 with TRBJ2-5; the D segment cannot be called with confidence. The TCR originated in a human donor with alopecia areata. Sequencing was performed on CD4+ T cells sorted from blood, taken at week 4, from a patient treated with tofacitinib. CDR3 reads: CASRWAETQYF. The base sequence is TGTGCCAGCCGGTGGGCAGAGACCCAGTACTTC.